These 25 T cell receptor beta chains share one sample of origin, sequenced in a study of a mutant IDH1 vaccine in newly diagnosed glioma. The table came from immunoSEQ multiplex PCR; TCRdb's copy has only in-frame clones and leaves some out. The sample holds about 110,000 clones, about 90% seen once. Time point here: week 11, during vaccination. Each dose delivered 300 ug of mutant IDH1 20-mer peptide subcutaneously with imiquimod. No antigen has been assigned to these receptors. Source: PBMCs, taken from a glioma patient whose treatment included an IDH1 peptide vaccine. The receptors were sampled from a woman between 50 and 59 years old with glioma.

This sequence joins TRBV7-9 and TRBJ2-3, with TRBD2 matching over 11 bases. The CDR3 sequence is 14 residues long. Germline-derived CDR1 and CDR2 are SEHNR and FQNEAQ (reference sequence). J gave up 6 bases and V 10 bases, and 9 bases lay outside the gene matches. The CDR3 region has the DNA TGTGCCACCGAGACTAGCGGGACCCCCGATACGCAGTATTTT. The encoded protein is CATETSGTPDTQYF.

This chain links TRBV18 with TRBJ2-6; D possibly corresponds to TRBD1 (5 bases). Germline CDR1 and CDR2: KGHSH and LQKENI. CDR3 size: 17 residues. The V end lost 4 bases, the J end lost 0 bases, and 13 bases lay between the germline ends. The CDR3, as DNA: TGTGCCAGCTCACAGGGAACAGGTAACTCTGGGGCCAACGTCCTGACTTTC. Its translation: CASSQGTGNSGANVLTF.

V and J are TRBV7-2 and TRBJ2-7; unclear D gene. The CDR3 runs to 14 residues. V dropped 1 base and J dropped 4 bases, with 11 bases sitting between them. Germline CDR1 reads SGHTA; CDR2 reads FQGNSA. The CDR3 sequence: CASSLEGRVYEQYF. CDR3 nucleotide sequence: TGTGCCAGCAGCTTAGAGGGTCGGGTGTACGAGCAGTACTTC.

This clone came up once. The chain links TRBV7-2 to TRBJ1-2, with D maybe TRBD1 (5 bases). V lost 0 bases and J 8 bases, leaving 10 bases between the germline ends. The CDR3 is 13 amino acids. Per germline, CDR1 SGHTA and CDR2 FQGNSA. The CDR3 region has the DNA TGTGCCAGCAGCTTAGCGCAAGGGGCCGGCTACACCTTC. This gives the protein CASSLAQGAGYTF.

This clone was counted a single time. This chain links TRBV6-5 with TRBJ1-2, with D unresolved. The CDR3 extends over 14 amino acids. V shed 2 bases and J shed 6 bases, with 13 bases lying between them. From germline, CDR1 is MNHEY and CDR2 SVGAGI. DNA for the CDR3: TGTGCCAGCAGTTACCCCGGGAGGACCAATGGCTACACCTTC. It is translated as CASSYPGRTNGYTF.

The rearrangement joins TRBV7-9 to TRBJ2-7, with TRBD1 matching over 10 bases. The CDR3 totals 14 residues. Looked up from germline, CDR1 is SEHNR and CDR2 is FQNEAQ (reference sequence). Unmatched junction bases numbered 8, after V lost 5 bases and J lost 7 bases. In nucleotides, the CDR3 is TGTGCCAGCAGCCCAAGACAGGGGGCGAGGGAGCAGTACTTC. It translates to CASSPRQGAREQYF.

This chain connects TRBV7-2 to TRBJ2-1; 15 bases match TRBD2. This CDR3 region has 17 residues. The junction had 9 bases not matched to a gene; V was cut back by 4 bases and J by 8 bases. CDR1 and CDR2 (germline): SGHTA, FQGNSA. This chain's CDR3 is CASSSREGLAGGDEQFF. Here the CDR3 DNA reads TGTGCCAGCAGCTCACGAGAAGGACTAGCGGGAGGGGATGAGCAGTTCTTC.

This sequence joins TRBV2 and TRBJ2-6, with D maybe TRBD1 (5 bases). Per the germline V gene, CDR1 is SNHLY and CDR2 is FYNNEI. This CDR3 spans 18 amino acids. V lost 4 bases and J 0 bases, leaving 16 bases between the germline ends. DNA for the CDR3: TGTGCCAGCAGTGTAATCGGCCAGGGCGTCTCTGGGGCCAACGTCCTGACTTTC. Translating gives CASSVIGQGVSGANVLTF.

The V gene is TRBV7-6, the J gene TRBJ2-3, with 8 bases aligning to TRBD2. Trimming at V came to 5 bases and at J to 4 bases, leaving 11 bases not matched to a gene. The CDR3 is 16 residues long. The germline CDR1 and CDR2 sequences are SGHVS and FNYEAQ. The CDR3 sequence: CASSELAEGEPDTQYF. CDR3 in DNA: TGTGCCAGCAGCGAACTAGCGGAGGGGGAACCAGATACGCAGTATTTT.

In DNA form, the CDR3 reads TGTGCCAGTAGTAAGGGACACCGGCGGGACGAGCAGTACTTC. Translated: CASSKGHRRDEQYF. The V and J genes are TRBV19 and TRBJ2-7; D is perhaps TRBD1 (6 bases). Germline CDR1 is LNHDA and CDR2 is SQIVND (reference sequence). The CDR3 consists of 14 residues. Trimming left V 4 bases short and J 5 bases short, with 15 bases between.

This clone was observed a single time. The chain joins TRBV9 to TRBJ2-3; 7 bases agree with TRBD2. From germline, CDR1 is SGDLS and CDR2 YYNGEE. The CDR3 runs 16 residues. Trimming at V came to 1 base and at J to 5 bases, leaving 10 bases not matched to a gene. The DNA of the CDR3 is TGTGCCAGCAGCGTAAAGGCGGGGAGGGCGGGAGATACGCAGTATTTT. This encodes CASSVKAGRAGDTQYF.

V and J are TRBV6-6 and TRBJ1-1, with D hard to call. V was clipped by 0 bases and J by 5 bases, with 10 bases between them. CDR3 length: 14 residues. Germline-derived CDR1 and CDR2 are MNHNY and SVGAGI (reference sequence). The CDR3 DNA is TGTGCCAGCAGTTACTCTGCTCGGGGTACTGAAGCTTTCTTT. Protein: CASSYSARGTEAFF.

This chain connects TRBV7-2 to TRBJ1-5, with a tentative D call TRBD1 (6 bases). The V gene lost 5 bases and the J gene lost 6 bases, with 14 bases spanning the gap. The CDR3 totals 14 residues. Germline V gene data show CDR1 as SGHTA and CDR2 as FQGNSA. The CDR3 loop reads CASSITGQGQPQHF. The CDR3, as DNA: TGTGCCAGCAGCATCACAGGGCAGGGTCAGCCCCAGCATTTT.

The chain has TRBV28 and TRBJ1-5; no clear D. The CDR3 runs to 11 residues. V gave up 6 bases and J gave up 7 bases, with 7 bases separating them. CDR1 and CDR2 from the germline V gene are MDHEN and SYDVKM. Written as DNA, the CDR3 is TGTGCCAGCAGCTCCGGGCAGCCCCAGCATTTT. It is translated as CASSSGQPQHF.

This chain uses TRBV27 with TRBJ2-3, with 8 bases matching TRBD2. Per germline, CDR1 MNHEY and CDR2 SMNVEV (reference sequence). J lost 1 base, V lost 9 bases, and 9 bases had no gene match. The CDR3 sequence is 15 residues long. DNA for the CDR3: TGTGCCAGTTCACAGCGGGAGCGTGGCACAGATACGCAGTATTTT. Protein product: CASSQRERGTDTQYF.

V and J are TRBV5-1 and TRBJ1-1; 8 nucleotides match TRBD1. Germline CDR1 and CDR2: SGHRS and YFSETQ. Trimming cost V 0 bases and J 0 bases; bases outside gene matches: 10. The CDR3 contains 18 residues. This chain's CDR3 is CASSLDPQGERMNTEAFF. Here the CDR3 DNA reads TGCGCCAGCAGCTTGGACCCACAGGGGGAGAGAATGAACACTGAAGCTTTCTTT.

The sample holds one count of this clone. The chain is built from TRBV27 and TRBJ2-1, with 7 positions matching TRBD2. CDR3 length: 15 residues. Germline CDR1 and CDR2: MNHEY and SMNVEV (reference sequence). Unmatched junction bases numbered 6, after V lost 5 bases and J lost 2 bases. CDR3 sequence reads: CASSPYGLAYNEQFF. The CDR3 DNA follows: TGTGCCAGCAGTCCCTACGGACTAGCCTACAATGAGCAGTTCTTC.

This sequence joins TRBV18 and TRBJ2-7; D unclear. V lost 3 bases to trimming and J lost 2 bases, with 8 bases between them. This CDR3 is 13 amino acids long. The germline V gene has CDR1 KGHSH and CDR2 LQKENI. The CDR3 DNA reads TGTGCCAGCTCACCCTGGGATACCTACGAGCAGTACTTC. As protein: CASSPWDTYEQYF.

The rearrangement uses TRBV6-5 and TRBJ1-5; 9 bases align to TRBD1. Trimming took 0 bases from V and 7 from J; bases not matched to a gene: 4. The CDR3 runs 15 residues. Germline V CDR1 and CDR2: MNHEY, SVGAGI. CDR3 nucleotides: TGTGCCAGCAGTTACTCGCCGACAGGGGGACAGCCCCAGCATTTT. It is translated as CASSYSPTGGQPQHF.

This rearrangement joins TRBV18 to TRBJ1-1; D is unresolved. V lost 2 bases, J lost 11 bases, and 15 bases lay in between. The CDR3 runs 13 residues. Germline-derived CDR1 and CDR2 are KGHSH and LQKENI. CDR3 amino acids: CASSPASRREAFF. In DNA form, the CDR3 reads TGTGCCAGCTCACCAGCATCTCGGCGAGAGGCTTTCTTT.

The V and J genes are TRBV9 and TRBJ2-2, with no clear D. The CDR3 totals 15 residues. Per the germline V gene, CDR1 is SGDLS and CDR2 is YYNGEE. The V and J ends lost 5 bases and 0 bases respectively, with 11 bases between them. CDR3 region: CASSTQGPNTGELFF. Here the CDR3 DNA reads TGTGCCAGCAGTACTCAAGGCCCGAACACCGGGGAGCTGTTTTTT.

The chain has TRBV5-1 and TRBJ2-7; 8 positions agree with TRBD2. The V and J ends lost 3 bases and 2 bases, in that order; junction bases with no gene match: 7. This CDR3 spans 15 amino acids. Germline CDR1 reads SGHRS; CDR2 reads YFSETQ. CDR3 nucleotides: TGCGCCAGCAGCTCCAGGGTTAGCGGGACCTACGAGCAGTACTTC. It specifies CASSSRVSGTYEQYF.

The V and J genes are TRBV7-2 and TRBJ1-3; D possibly corresponds to TRBD1 (6 bases). Per the germline V gene, CDR1 is SGHTA and CDR2 is FQGNSA. V was pared by 5 bases and J by 2 bases, with 13 bases between. This CDR3 contains 15 residues. CDR3 sequence: CASSPGGATGNTIYF. The CDR3 DNA sequence: TGTGCCAGCAGCCCCGGGGGGGCTACTGGAAACACCATATATTTT. Using reference TRBV7-2 and TRBJ1-3 for the parts outside the CDR3, the full variable domain is GAGVSQSPSNKVTEKGKDVELRCDPISGHTALYWYRQSLGQGLEFLIYFQGNSAPDKSGLPSDRFSAERTGGSVSTLTIQRTQQEDSAVYLCASSPGGATGNTIYFGEGSWLTVV.

This sequence joins TRBV7-9 and TRBJ1-2; D is possibly TRBD1 (5 bases). CDR1 is SEHNR and CDR2 is FQNEAQ in the germline V gene (reference sequence). The CDR3 extends over 15 amino acids. V lost 3 bases and J 6 bases, leaving 17 bases between the germline ends. CDR3 in amino acids: CASSLVRGIRDGYTF. In DNA, the CDR3 is TGTGCCAGCAGCTTGGTTAGAGGGATCAGGGATGGCTACACCTTC.

The CDR3 sequence is CASSERRDRATTWGFYEQYF. The CDR3 DNA follows: TGCGCCAGCAGTGAGCGGAGGGACAGGGCCACTACTTGGGGATTTTACGAGCAGTACTTC. The chain uses TRBV10-2 and TRBJ2-7; the match to TRBD1 covers 9 bases. The CDR3 covers 20 residues. Germline loops: CDR1 WSHSY, CDR2 SAAADI. V dropped 2 bases and J dropped 4; count of bases not matched to a gene: 21.